This T cell receptor (beta chain) was captured in a study of control samples from healthy donors and cancer patients. The assay was immunoSEQ multiplex PCR, and TCRdb's table has in-frame clones only and misses some. The sample yields about 150,000 clones, approximately 91% seen once. V shed 4 bases, J shed 7 bases, and the junction held 6 bases outside the gene matches. CDR1 and CDR2 from the germline V gene are SGHNT and YYREEE (reference sequence). The CDR3 is made up of 14 amino acids. The sequenced sample was blood. This chain connects TRBV5-4 to TRBJ2-1, with 9 bases that match TRBD1. This sequence was found in a young man in good health. The CDR3 nucleotides read TGTGCCAGCAGCCTCCGGGACAGGGTAAATGAGCAGTTCTTC. Its translation: CASSLRDRVNEQFF.